Below, one T cell receptor (beta chain) is given with its context. Its antigen is still unknown. Clones were read by immunoSEQ multiplex PCR, and TCRdb kept only the in-frame ones, dropping some. The sample shows roughly 30,000 clones, around 90% of them seen only once. This CDR3 contains 15 residues. V was cut by 11 bases and J by 0 bases, with 19 bases left in between. CDR1 and CDR2 (germline): MNHEY, SVGAGI. The data were obtained in a study of T cells in localized non-small cell lung cancer. Whole-study results and caveats: Within adjacent lung there appeared a median approximately 60 of the top 100 tumor clones. It was uninvolved adjacent lung that showed the highest T cell clonality, exceeding tumor. Sequencing, confined to only one tumor region, leaves heterogeneity possible. A higher density of T cells in blood coincided with extended overall survival.

V and J are TRBV6-5 and TRBJ2-5, with D maybe TRBD1 (6 bases). The specimen was PBMCs, collected before any cancer treatment. The clonotype originates from a man aged 40 to 75 with stage II lung adenocarcinoma. The CDR3 DNA follows: TGTGCCGGCACCGAACCGGGACACCACCAAGAGACCCAGTACTTC. Protein product: CAGTEPGHHQETQYF.